This T cell receptor beta chain is from a study of cytomegalovirus exposure and HLA in healthy donors. Study in general: Unique TCRs numbering roughly 85 million, obtained from HLA-typed donors, made up an early data release. Notes on the study in general: According to a later analysis, most TCR beta chains associated with CMV appeared HLA-restricted. Immune exposure information available was restricted to CMV serostatus. TCR beta sequences reportedly predicted most subjects' HLA-A and HLA-B alleles accurately.

V was cut by 3 bases and J by 5 bases, with 19 bases left in between. CDR1 and CDR2 from the germline V gene are SGDLS and YYNGEE. The CDR3 covers 16 residues. The primer mix had 60 Vbeta and 13 Jbeta primers. Generated by immunoSEQ multiplex PCR, the TCRdb table keeps only in-frame clones and is missing some. The top ten hold 1.2% of the sample, which has approximately 120,000 clones, over 70% seen once. On this clone itself: Its antigen is as yet unknown.

This sequence joins TRBV9 and TRBJ2-3, with D possibly matching TRBD2 (6 bases). The sample was PBMCs. The clonotype comes from a female donor in good health and CMV-seronegative. The CDR3 sequence: CASSADYRLGGDTQYF. For the CDR3, the DNA is TGTGCCAGCAGCGCGGACTACCGATTGGGGGGAGATACGCAGTATTTT.